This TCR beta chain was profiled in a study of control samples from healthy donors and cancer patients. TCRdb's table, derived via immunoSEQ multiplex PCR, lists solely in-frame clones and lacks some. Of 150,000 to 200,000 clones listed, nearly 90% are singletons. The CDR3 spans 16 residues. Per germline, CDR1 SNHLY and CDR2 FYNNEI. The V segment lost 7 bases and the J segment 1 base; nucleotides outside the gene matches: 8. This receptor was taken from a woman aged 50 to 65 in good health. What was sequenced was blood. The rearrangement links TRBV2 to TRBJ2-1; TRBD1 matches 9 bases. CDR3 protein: CASMGDRDFSYNEQFF. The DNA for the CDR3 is TGTGCCAGCATGGGGGACAGGGACTTTTCCTACAATGAGCAGTTCTTC.